The rows below give T cell receptor beta chains drawn from one sample of a study of blood T cell repertoires in COVID-19. Generated by immunoSEQ multiplex PCR, the TCRdb table keeps only in-frame clones and is missing some. The data show approximately 200,000 clones, about 90% seen once. Sequencing was done on a sample of peripheral blood. The source of these receptors is a man aged 18 to 30 with active or convalescent COVID-19. Both conserved end residues are part of each CDR3.

j_call,v_call,cdr3_aa
TRBJ2-2,TRBV27,CASSFFGNTGELFF
TRBJ2-3,TRBV10-2,CASSEASGFRTDTQYF
TRBJ2-5,TRBV27,CASSSTGGETQYF
TRBJ2-1,TRBV5-4,CASSWMSGTDNEQFF
TRBJ1-2,TRBV20-1,CSAAPEGYTF
TRBJ2-3,TRBV11-2,CASSLAVIGTDTQYF
TRBJ2-1,TRBV7-9,CASSARAQLAGVGEQFF
TRBJ1-1,TRBV28,CASSLNGGTGGNTEAFF
TRBJ1-6,TRBV6-5,CASSRQNSPLHF
TRBJ2-7,TRBV12-3/TRBV12-4,CASRTEGSEQYF